Following are 5 T cell receptor beta chains from one sample sequenced in a study of T cell responses to AZD1222 COVID-19 vaccine. Here immunoSEQ multiplex PCR was the method, and the copy in TCRdb shows in-frame clones only, minus some. Here the sample spans some 120,000 clones, about nine tenths being singletons. The material was peripheral blood, obtained on day 0 of AZD1222 vaccination. The receptors derive from an adult in good health.

This clone was seen a single time. The chain joins TRBV27 to TRBJ2-1; TRBD2 agrees at 10 bases. Germline V gene lookup returns CDR1 MNHEY and CDR2 SMNVEV (reference sequence). The V segment lost 3 bases and the J segment 5 bases; nucleotides outside the gene matches: 4. The CDR3 covers 15 residues. CDR3 DNA: TGTGCCAGCAGTTTTACTAGCGGGGTGCACAATGAGCAGTTCTTC. This translates into CASSFTSGVHNEQFF.

This chain connects TRBV7-9 to TRBJ2-7; the D gene is possibly TRBD1 (5 bases). Germline values: CDR1 SEHNR, CDR2 FQNEAQ (reference sequence). V dropped 5 bases and J dropped 2 bases, with 13 bases sitting between them. The CDR3 runs 14 residues. In nucleotides, the CDR3 is TGTGCCAGCAGCCTATCAGGACATCCCTACGAGCAGTACTTC. It specifies CASSLSGHPYEQYF. Using reference TRBV7-9 and TRBJ2-7 for the parts outside the CDR3, the full variable domain is DTGVSQNPRHKITKRGQNVTFRCDPISEHNRLYWYRQTLGQGPEFLTYFQNEAQLEKSRLLSDRFSAERPKGSFSTLEIQRTEQGDSAMYLCASSLSGHPYEQYFGPGTRLTVT.

V and J are TRBV7-2 and TRBJ1-4; perhaps TRBD1 as D (6 bases). Germline-derived CDR1 and CDR2 are SGHTA and FQGNSA. Deletions cut 8 bases from V and 7 bases from J, with 17 bases between. There are 14 residues in the CDR3. The CDR3 region is CASVNLGAGEKLFF. The CDR3, as DNA: TGTGCCAGCGTAAACTTGGGGGCGGGTGAAAAACTGTTTTTT.

The chain employs TRBV5-1 and TRBJ1-2, with a possible D match to TRBD1 (5 bases). Germline V gives CDR1 SGHRS, CDR2 YFSETQ. The ends were cut back, 0 bases at V and 6 bases at J, with 18 bases in the middle. The CDR3 has 16 residues. CDR3 sequence: CASSLVLGAGTDGYTF. CDR3 sequence (DNA): TGCGCCAGCAGCTTGGTTCTTGGTGCCGGGACGGATGGCTACACCTTC.

The rearrangement uses TRBV5-1 and TRBJ1-2; 7 bases line up with TRBD1. Looked up from germline, CDR1 is SGHRS and CDR2 is YFSETQ. V lost 4 bases to trimming and J lost 5 bases; unmatched junction nucleotides: 8. This CDR3 contains 14 residues. DNA for the CDR3: TGCGCCAGCAGCGGCGGACAGGAGCGTTATGGCTACACCTTC. Translated: CASSGGQERYGYTF.